These 9 T cell receptor beta chains share one sample of origin, sequenced in a study of shared clonotypes between healthy human individuals. Produced via immunoSEQ multiplex PCR; TCRdb's table is partial and in-frame only. The sample includes just over 95,000 clones, 67% of them seen just once. Sequencing used memory CD8+ T cells sorted from blood. The subset: CD45RO+ cells pooled with CCR7-negative TemRA cells. Receptors originate from a man younger than 40 in good health.

V and J are TRBV25-1 and TRBJ2-7; 8 bases fit TRBD2. CDR1 and CDR2 (germline): MGHDK, SYGVNS. The CDR3 sequence is 13 residues long. J was trimmed by 4 bases and V by 2 bases; bases with no gene match: 1. The CDR3 sequence: CASSEGTRYEQYF. In DNA, the CDR3 is TGTGCCAGCAGTGAAGGGACTAGATACGAGCAGTACTTC.

This clone was counted a few times. V is TRBV25-1 and J is TRBJ1-4, with D unclear. The CDR3 consists of 15 residues. V was pared by 3 bases and J by 5 bases, with 13 bases between. The germline V gene encodes CDR1 MGHDK and CDR2 SYGVNS. The CDR3 nucleotides read TGTGCCAGCAGTGATACCGGTCTTCTGAATGAAAAACTGTTTTTT. This codes for CASSDTGLLNEKLFF.

The V call is TRBV5-4, the J call TRBJ1-1; tentative D call: TRBD1 (5 bases). Germline CDR1 and CDR2: SGHNT and YYREEE (reference sequence). This CDR3 has 14 residues. V lost 2 bases to trimming and J lost 3 bases, with 11 bases between them. This CDR3 is CASSFREWDTEAFF. CDR3 in DNA: TGTGCCAGCAGCTTCAGGGAATGGGACACTGAAGCTTTCTTT.

The V call is TRBV7-9, the J call TRBJ1-2; D remains ambiguous. Germline V gene lookup returns CDR1 SEHNR and CDR2 FQNEAQ (reference sequence). V lost 1 base and J 2 bases, leaving 8 bases between the germline ends. CDR3 length: 14 residues. For the CDR3, the DNA is TGTGCCAGCAGCTTAGAACGGGAGAACTATGGCTACACCTTC. Encoded protein: CASSLERENYGYTF.

The chain carries TRBV5-6 and TRBJ2-1; 10 bases line up with TRBD1. V trimming: 4 bases; J trimming: 8 bases; junction bases outside the gene matches: 9. CDR1 and CDR2 (germline): SGHDT, YYEEEE. This CDR3 is 15 amino acids long. The CDR3 region has the DNA TGTGCCAGCAGCGGCGGGACAGGGGAGATCGATGAGCAGTTCTTC. Protein product: CASSGGTGEIDEQFF.

The gene calls are TRBV6-6 and TRBJ2-7, with D perhaps matching TRBD1 (5 bases). The CDR3 sequence is 12 residues long. Germline assignment: CDR1 MNHNY and CDR2 SVGAGI (reference sequence). Trimming left V 10 bases short and J 1 base short, with 11 bases between. The CDR3 loop is CAIRDLSYEQYF. Written as DNA, the CDR3 is TGTGCCATCAGGGATCTATCCTACGAGCAGTACTTC.

The rearrangement links TRBV7-2 to TRBJ2-7; D possibly corresponds to TRBD2 (5 bases). Per germline, CDR1 SGHTA and CDR2 FQGNSA. Trimming shortened V by 3 bases and J by 4 bases, and 7 bases separated the two germline ends. The CDR3 is 12 residues long. The CDR3 loop reads CASSLEAYEQYF. CDR3 DNA: TGTGCCAGCAGCTTGGAGGCTTACGAGCAGTACTTC.

The V call is TRBV9, the J call TRBJ1-3, with D possibly TRBD1 on 5 matching bases. The CDR3 covers 15 residues. Germline V gene data show CDR1 as SGDLS and CDR2 as YYNGEE. The V and J ends lost 4 bases and 0 bases respectively, with 11 bases between them. The CDR3 loop is CASSQTGRSGNTIYF. In nucleotides, the CDR3 is TGTGCCAGCAGCCAGACGGGACGCTCTGGAAACACCATATATTTT.

This clone was recorded once. This chain's CDR3 is CASSLGGTSGNEQFF. CDR3 sequence (DNA): TGTGCCAGCAGCTTAGGGGGGACTAGCGGTAATGAGCAGTTCTTC. The chain carries TRBV7-8 and TRBJ2-1; TRBD2 matches at 11 bases. Per germline, CDR1 SGHVS and CDR2 FQNEAQ. The CDR3 has 15 amino acids. V shed 1 base, J shed 7 bases, and the junction held 3 bases outside the gene matches.